Listed below are T cell receptor beta chains from one sample, sequenced in a study of neurological immune-mediated disorders. TCRdb re-called the 5' RACE reads through MiXCR, storing one row per CDR3 protein. Seen here are tens of thousands of distinct CDR3 sequences, roughly 4.8% observed once, and the top ten hold approximately 6.9%. Input material: PBMCs. The source is a man between 25 and 39 years old with multiple sclerosis. Each CDR3 is given with its conserved first and last residue. The D gene is left open where the match is weak. Clone size, where shown, is once, few, many, or a class for clones that have expanded.

>.|TRBJ1-1|TRBV18|many
CASSPQGNTEAFF
TGTGCCAGCTCACCCCAGGGGAACACTGAAGCTTTCTTT
>TRBD2|TRBJ2-1|TRBV20-1|many
CSVGSGGTSYNEQFF
TGCAGTGTGGGTTCCGGGGGGACCTCCTACAATGAGCAGTTCTTC
>.|TRBJ1-2|TRBV5-1|many
CASSQNRAAGYTF
TGCGCCAGCAGCCAAAATCGGGCGGCTGGCTACACCTTC
>.|TRBJ1-2|TRBV5-1|many
CASSFNGGLKDGYTF
TGCGCCAGCAGCTTCAACGGAGGGCTAAAGGATGGCTACACCTTC
>TRBD1|TRBJ1-1|TRBV5-1|.
CASSWGTGASTEAFF
TGCGCCAGCAGCTGGGGGACAGGGGCTAGCACTGAAGCTTTCTTT
>.|TRBJ2-2|TRBV5-1|many
CASSFGGPNTGELFF
TGCGCCAGCAGCTTCGGGGGCCCGAACACCGGGGAGCTGTTTTTT
>TRBD2|TRBJ2-1|TRBV5-1|few
CASSLEFAGKRGDEQFF
TGCGCCAGCAGCTTGGAGTTCGCCGGGAAGCGGGGCGATGAGCAGTTCTTC
>TRBD2|TRBJ2-4|TRBV9|many
CASSVASGGSPNPKNIQYF
TGTGCCAGCAGCGTAGCTAGCGGGGGGTCCCCAAACCCCAAAAACATTCAGTACTTC
>TRBD1|TRBJ2-1|TRBV28|many
CASSLGWQGANNEQFF
TGTGCCAGCAGTTTGGGTTGGCAGGGGGCCAACAATGAGCAGTTCTTC
>TRBD1|TRBJ1-5|TRBV4-1|many
CASSETGTVDNQPQHF
TGCGCCAGCAGCGAAACCGGGACAGTCGACAATCAGCCCCAGCATTTT
>.|TRBJ1-1|TRBV7-9|few
CASSLTPGNTEAFF
TGTGCCAGCAGCTTAACCCCAGGCAACACTGAAGCTTTCTTT
>TRBD1|TRBJ2-2|TRBV24-1|.
CATSDSPTGTGTGELFF
TGTGCCACCAGTGATTCTCCCACCGGGACAGGGACCGGGGAGCTGTTTTTT
>TRBD1|TRBJ2-5|TRBV5-1|.
CASSYDRASMTQYF
TGCGCCAGCAGCTATGACAGGGCGTCAATGACCCAGTACTTC
>.|TRBJ1-1|TRBV5-1|few
CASSPTGSYTEAFF
TGCGCCAGCAGCCCGACGGGTTCTTACACTGAAGCTTTCTTT
>TRBD1|TRBJ1-1|TRBV10-2|many
CASGDRGENTEAFF
TGCGCCAGCGGGGACAGGGGGGAGAACACTGAAGCTTTCTTT
>TRBD1|TRBJ1-1|TRBV7-2|.
CASSLAGTGIHTEAFF
TGTGCCAGCAGCTTAGCCGGGACAGGGATTCACACTGAAGCTTTCTTT
>.|TRBJ2-5|TRBV5-1|many
CASSLVGAYQETQYF
TGCGCCAGCAGCTTGGTAGGGGCGTACCAAGAGACCCAGTACTTC
>TRBD2|TRBJ2-3|TRBV5-1|many
CASSLSLAGDSTDTQYF
TGCGCCAGCAGCTTGAGCCTAGCGGGGGATAGCACAGATACGCAGTATTTT
>.|TRBJ1-1|TRBV20-1|.
CSAQGGRLVSEAFF
TGCAGTGCGCAAGGCGGGAGATTAGTGTCCGAAGCTTTCTTT
>TRBD1|TRBJ2-1|TRBV7-9|many
CASSLGAAAGGGNEQFF
TGTGCCAGCAGCTTAGGAGCGGCGGCAGGGGGCGGGAATGAGCAGTTCTTC
>.|TRBJ2-1|TRBV7-7|many
CASSSGQYNEQFF
TGTGCCAGCAGCTCAGGACAGTACAATGAGCAGTTCTTC
>.|TRBJ1-5|TRBV12-3/TRBV12-4|many
CASSLGGVTPNQPQNF
TGTGCCAGCAGTTTGGGCGGGGTAACCCCCAATCAGCCCCAGAATTTT
>.|TRBJ2-7|TRBV7-9|many
CASSPQAFDLGQYF
TGTGCCAGCAGCCCCCAAGCGTTTGACTTAGGGCAGTACTTC
>.|TRBJ1-1|TRBV29-1|few
CSVAPRLNTEAFF
TGCAGCGTTGCCCCGCGCTTGAACACTGAAGCTTTCTTT
>.|TRBJ1-1|TRBV20-1|many
CSASRDMNTEAFF
TGCAGTGCCTCCCGGGACATGAACACTGAAGCTTTCTTT
>.|TRBJ1-5|TRBV10-2|few
CASTQTVGNQPQHF
TGCGCCAGCACTCAGACCGTCGGGAATCAGCCCCAGCATTTT
>.|TRBJ1-4|TRBV7-9|.
CASSLAGVTTGSGEKLFF
TGTGCCAGCAGCTTAGCAGGGGTAACAACAGGTTCAGGTGAAAAACTGTTTTTT
>TRBD1|TRBJ1-6|TRBV6-5|few
CASSRDSQDSPLHF
TGTGCCAGCAGTCGGGACAGCCAAGATTCACCCCTCCACTTT
>.|TRBJ1-4|TRBV20-1|many
CSAEGQANEKLFF
TGCAGTGCTGAGGGGCAGGCTAATGAAAAACTGTTTTTT
>TRBD1|TRBJ1-1|TRBV5-1|many
CASSLDRGNTEAFF
TGCGCCAGCAGCCTTGACAGGGGGAACACTGAAGCTTTCTTT
>.|TRBJ1-1|TRBV19|many
CASSIHSNTEAFF
TGTGCCAGTAGTATACACTCGAACACTGAAGCTTTCTTT
>.|TRBJ1-1|TRBV18|many
CASSATENTEAFF
TGTGCCAGCTCAGCTACAGAGAACACTGAAGCTTTCTTT
>TRBD2|TRBJ2-1|TRBV4-2|many
CASSRAGGPGEQFF
TGTGCCAGCAGCCGAGCGGGGGGGCCCGGTGAGCAGTTCTTC
>TRBD1|TRBJ1-5|TRBV20-1|many
CSAAGTGNQPQHF
TGCAGTGCCGCCGGGACAGGGAATCAGCCCCAGCATTTT
>.|TRBJ2-7|TRBV20-1|few
CSARGDYEQYF
TGCAGTGCTAGAGGTGACTACGAGCAGTACTTC
>TRBD1|TRBJ1-1|TRBV5-5|many
CASSLGTGPNTEAFF
TGTGCCAGCAGCTTGGGGACAGGGCCGAACACTGAAGCTTTCTTT
>TRBD1|TRBJ1-4|TRBV27|many
CASSPDRLNEKLFF
TGTGCCAGCAGCCCGGACAGGCTAAATGAAAAACTGTTTTTT
>TRBD1|TRBJ1-1|TRBV2|few
CASSSRGQAEAFF
TGTGCCAGCAGTTCCAGGGGGCAGGCTGAAGCTTTCTTT
>TRBD1|TRBJ1-4|TRBV20-1|many
CSDPPGMAGTGGEKLFF
TGCAGTGATCCTCCGGGGATGGCGGGGACAGGCGGAGAAAAACTGTTTTTT
>TRBD2|TRBJ2-1|TRBV7-3|medium-sized
CASSQSGGDIHEQFF
TGTGCCAGCAGTCAGAGCGGGGGAGACATCCATGAGCAGTTCTTC
>.|TRBJ1-1|TRBV7-6|many
CASSLYGGRNTEAFF
TGTGCCAGCAGCCTCTACGGGGGGCGGAACACTGAAGCTTTCTTT
>.|TRBJ1-3|TRBV19|many
CATLGRERNTIYF
TGTGCCACCTTGGGGCGTGAGAGAAACACCATATATTTT
>.|TRBJ2-3|TRBV10-2|many
CASSYAGRTDTQYF
TGCGCCAGCAGCTACGCAGGGCGCACAGATACGCAGTATTTT
>TRBD1|TRBJ1-1|TRBV9|few
CASSGTGAGNTEAFF
TGTGCCAGCAGCGGGACAGGGGCGGGAAACACTGAAGCTTTCTTT
>.|TRBJ2-4|TRBV5-1|many
CASSLAGSSMVYF
TGCGCCAGCAGCTTGGCCGGAAGTTCAATGGTGTACTTC
>TRBD2|TRBJ2-1|TRBV20-1|many
CSERSSGAASYNEQFF
TGCAGTGAACGGTCCAGCGGGGCCGCCTCCTACAATGAGCAGTTCTTC
>.|TRBJ1-1|TRBV6-5|many
CASSYSMGEAFF
TGTGCCAGCAGTTACTCCATGGGGGAGGCTTTCTTT
>.|TRBJ1-2|TRBV27|many
CASSLTGNYGYTF
TGTGCCAGCAGTTTAACAGGAAACTATGGCTACACCTTC
>.|TRBJ1-5|TRBV20-1|.
CSASLGPMNQPQHF
TGCAGTGCTAGCCTGGGACCGATGAATCAGCCCCAGCATTTT
>.|TRBJ2-7|TRBV6-6|few
CASSYEGNEQYF
TGTGCCAGCAGTTACGAGGGGAACGAGCAGTACTTC
>.|TRBJ2-1|TRBV20-1|many
CSAETRRGREQFF
TGCAGTGCCGAGACGAGGAGGGGGCGTGAGCAGTTCTTC
>.|TRBJ2-7|TRBV5-1|many
CASSRGHEQYF
TGCGCCAGCAGCCGTGGGCACGAGCAGTACTTC
>.|TRBJ1-2|TRBV10-3|many
CAISEPRTVFLYGYTF
TGTGCCATCAGTGAACCCCGGACGGTATTCCTTTATGGCTACACCTTC